The 23 T cell receptor beta chains below come from one sample, sequenced in a study of T cells in Graves' hyperthyroidism and ophthalmopathy (dated by TCRdb to the late 2010s). The library relied on multiplex PCR. This sample was sequenced with an Illumina HiSeq 2000. Amplification of TCR beta CDR3 regions was carried out from RNA transcripts. A first-round RT-PCR of the TCR CDR3 used the HTBI primer set with the Qiagen OneStep RT-PCR kit. Through fastp at Q25 and MiXCR, TCRdb rebuilt clones from the public reads, retaining in-frame beta chains. For every CDR3 protein sequence, its rows merge into one entry that carries the most common genes and DNA. The sample records a few hundred thousand distinct CDR3 sequences, 15% to 19% of which are singletons. The ten largest clones capture about 30% of the sample. Sequenced: blood. The receptors were sampled from a woman younger than 35 with Graves' hyperthyroidism that later progressed to Graves' ophthalmopathy.

At least ten counts were recorded for this clonotype. The rearrangement links TRBV28 to TRBJ2-7, with TRBD2 matching over 10 bases. CDR1 and CDR2 (germline): MDHEN, SYDVKM. The CDR3 has 15 amino acids. V was clipped by 5 bases and J by 4 bases; unmatched bases: 8. In DNA, the CDR3 is TGTGCCAGCAGTCCACCCGGGACTAGCGAATACGAGCAGTACTTC. Its translation: CASSPPGTSEYEQYF.

V is TRBV6-1 and J is TRBJ2-4; D remains ambiguous. The CDR3 covers 14 residues. From germline, CDR1 is MNHNS and CDR2 SASEGT. V lost 6 bases, J lost 1 base, and 10 bases lay in between. In nucleotides, the CDR3 is TGTGCCAGCAGCGTCGGTAGGGCCAAAAACATTCAGTACTTC. Amino acids: CASSVGRAKNIQYF.

The rearrangement uses TRBV13 and TRBJ2-7, with TRBD1 identical over 11 bases. The V and J ends lost 0 bases and 6 bases, in that order; junction bases with no gene match: 10. Per the germline V gene, CDR1 is PRHDT and CDR2 is FYEKMQ (reference sequence). This CDR3 contains 17 residues. The chain's CDR3 is CASSLGYRWGQGVEQYF. CDR3 DNA sequence: TGTGCCAGCAGCTTAGGTTATAGGTGGGGACAGGGGGTCGAGCAGTACTTC. Using reference TRBV13 and TRBJ2-7 for the parts outside the CDR3, the full variable domain is AAGVIQSPRHLIKEKRETATLKCYPIPRHDTVYWYQQGPGQDPQFLISFYEKMQSDKGSIPDRFSAQQFSDYHSELNMSSLELGDSALYFCASSLGYRWGQGVEQYFGPGTRLTVT.

This clonotype has ten or more counts. The V and J genes are TRBV30 and TRBJ1-2; D unclear. The germline V and J ends were trimmed by 4 bases and 6 bases, with 18 bases remaining between them. Germline CDR1 is GTSNPN and CDR2 is SVGIG (reference sequence). This CDR3 spans 14 amino acids. The DNA of the CDR3 is TGTGCCTGGATCAGCCCAGGAGGAACAAATGGCTACACCTTC. Residues: CAWISPGGTNGYTF. The full variable domain, with the rest looked up from reference TRBV30 and TRBJ1-2, is SQTIHQWPATLVQPVGSPLSLECTVEGTSNPNLYWYRQAAGRGLQLLFYSVGIGQISSEVPQNLSASRPQDRQFILSSKKLLLSDSGFYLCAWISPGGTNGYTFGSGTRLTVV.

This clonotype was counted many times. The V and J genes are TRBV28 and TRBJ1-2; possible D gene TRBD1, 6 bases. Germline V gives CDR1 MDHEN, CDR2 SYDVKM. Trimming shortened V by 11 bases and J by 8 bases, and 18 bases separated the two germline ends. The CDR3 runs to 12 residues. CDR3 sequence reads: CADGRGSGGYTF. CDR3 nucleotides: TGTGCCGACGGCAGGGGCTCGGGAGGCTACACCTTC.

This clonotype was observed at least ten times. V is TRBV10-3 and J is TRBJ1-1; D unresolved. This CDR3 spans 14 amino acids. CDR1 ENHRY and CDR2 SYGVKD come from the germline V gene. V lost 1 base, J lost 5 bases, and 11 bases lay in between. CDR3 sequence reads: CAISEFAAGTEAFF. The CDR3, as DNA: TGTGCCATCAGTGAGTTTGCAGCAGGAACTGAAGCTTTCTTT.

This clonotype has ten or more counts. This rearrangement joins TRBV6-4 to TRBJ2-3; 9 positions match TRBD2. Germline V gene lookup returns CDR1 MRHNA and CDR2 SNTAGT. The CDR3 length is 14 residues. V dropped 0 bases and J dropped 5; count of bases not matched to a gene: 0. CDR3 in amino acids: CASSDSSGRDTQYF. Here the CDR3 DNA reads TGTGCCAGCAGTGACTCTAGCGGGAGAGATACGCAGTATTTT.

This clonotype was found a few times. V and J are TRBV20-1 and TRBJ1-1; possible D gene TRBD1, 5 bases. The CDR3 runs 14 residues. From germline, CDR1 is DFQATT and CDR2 SNEGSKA (reference sequence). V gave up 0 bases and J gave up 4 bases, with 12 bases separating them. The CDR3 sequence is CSAREGREGTEAFF. Written as DNA, the CDR3 is TGCAGTGCTAGAGAAGGCAGGGAGGGCACTGAAGCTTTCTTT.

In its sample, this clonotype was seen many times. V is TRBV11-2 and J is TRBJ2-7, with D possibly TRBD2 on 6 matching bases. The CDR3 covers 16 residues. Looked up from germline, CDR1 is SGHAT and CDR2 is FQNNGV. V dropped 2 bases and J dropped 2 bases, with 16 bases sitting between them. The CDR3 region is CASSLFVAGGTYEQYF. The CDR3, as DNA: TGTGCCAGCAGCTTATTCGTGGCAGGAGGGACCTACGAGCAGTACTTC.

J is TRBJ2-1 and V is TRBV20-1, with 10 bases matching TRBD2. The CDR3 runs 17 residues. Germline loops: CDR1 DFQATT, CDR2 SNEGSKA (reference sequence). V gave up 0 bases and J gave up 3 bases; unmatched junction bases: 8. The CDR3 is CSARDSLAGVVYNEQFF. CDR3 bases: TGCAGTGCTAGAGATTCCCTAGCGGGAGTTGTCTACAATGAGCAGTTCTTC.

This clonotype has ten or more counts. The chain links TRBV6-1 to TRBJ2-5; D possibly corresponds to TRBD1 (5 bases). Germline CDR1 MNHNS, CDR2 SASEGT. The V end was cut by 6 bases, the J end by 2 bases, with 10 bases between. The CDR3 loop spans 13 amino acids. The CDR3 sequence: CASSSAGQETQYF. The CDR3 DNA is TGTGCCAGCAGCTCGGCAGGGCAAGAGACCCAGTACTTC.

This clonotype was seen ten or more times. The chain has TRBV20-1 and TRBJ1-2; D not certain. V lost 5 bases and J 8 bases, leaving 15 bases between the germline ends. Germline V gene sequence: CDR1 DFQATT, CDR2 SNEGSKA (reference sequence). This CDR3 spans 12 amino acids. As DNA, the CDR3 is TGCAGTGCTCCCCCCGGGGAGGCAGGCTACACCTTC. Translated, it gives CSAPPGEAGYTF.

This clonotype has more than one count but fewer than ten. The gene calls are TRBV2 and TRBJ2-5; D may match TRBD1 or TRBD2 (6 bases each). V was clipped by 8 bases and J by 3 bases, with 13 bases between them. CDR3 length equals 13 residues. Germline V gene sequence: CDR1 SNHLY, CDR2 FYNNEI. The CDR3 here is CASEQGLKETQYF. The CDR3 nucleotides are TGTGCCAGCGAACAGGGACTGAAAGAGACCCAGTACTTC.

The table lists this clonotype with many counts. The chain links TRBV3-1 to TRBJ2-7; TRBD2 is a possible D gene (5 bases). Germline V gives CDR1 LGHDT, CDR2 YNNKEL (reference sequence). The CDR3 has 13 amino acids. The V gene lost 4 bases and the J gene lost 3 bases, with 10 bases spanning the gap. The CDR3 region is CASSPSGNYEQYF. Written as DNA, the CDR3 is TGTGCCAGCAGCCCGAGCGGCAACTACGAGCAGTACTTC.

The sample holds a few counts of this clonotype. V is TRBV29-1 and J is TRBJ2-7; D is ambiguous. Looked up from germline, CDR1 is SQVTM and CDR2 is ANQGSEA. CDR3 length: 11 amino acids. V gave up 5 bases and J gave up 1 base, with 6 bases separating them. The CDR3 coding sequence is TGCAGCGTTACAGAGTCCTACGAGCAGTACTTC. It is translated as CSVTESYEQYF.

The chain is built from TRBV15 and TRBJ2-1, with 7 positions matching TRBD1. This CDR3 has 14 residues. From germline, CDR1 is LNHNV and CDR2 YYDKDF (reference sequence). V shed 0 bases and J 8 bases; nucleotides not matched to a gene: 4. In nucleotides, the CDR3 is TGTGCCACCAGCAGAGATCCAAGGGGGCATGAGCAGTTCTTC. Encoded protein: CATSRDPRGHEQFF.

In its sample, this clonotype was seen many times. The chain uses TRBV2 and TRBJ1-4, with 9 bases lining up with TRBD1. The CDR3 sequence is 14 residues long. Per germline, CDR1 SNHLY and CDR2 FYNNEI. V trimming: 5 bases; J trimming: 12 bases; junction bases outside the gene matches: 10. Here the CDR3 reads CASSWSRDRVELFF. CDR3 nucleotides: TGTGCCAGCAGTTGGTCCCGGGACAGGGTTGAACTGTTTTTT.

This clonotype occurred many times. A read error may produce the germline difference seen at one junction end. This rearrangement joins TRBV7-8 to TRBJ2-5; D is uncertain. The CDR3 has 14 residues. From germline, CDR1 is SGHVS and CDR2 FQNEAQ. CDR3 in amino acids: CASSSPRHQGTQYF. The CDR3 nucleotides are TGTGCCAGCAGCAGCCCCCGCCACCAAGGGACCCAGTACTTC. Full variable domain (outside the CDR3, taken from reference TRBV7-8 and TRBJ2-5): GAGVSQSPRYKVAKRGQDVALRCDPISGHVSLFWYQQALGQGPEFLTYFQNEAQLDKSGLPSDRFFAERPEGSVSTLKIQRTQQEDSAVYLCASSSPRHQGTQYFGPGTRLLVL.

Points on this clonotype: A read error is possible here, since a much larger clone lies one base away. CDR3 nucleotide sequence: TGTGCCAGCAGTTCTAGCGGGACCCAAGAGACCCAGTACTTC. Its protein product is CASSSSGTQETQYF. The genes are TRBV6-2 or TRBV6-3 and TRBJ2-5; the match to TRBD2 covers 9 bases. With 4 bases clipped from V and 1 base from J, the junction kept 1 base outside the gene matches. In germline, CDR1 is MNHEY, CDR2 SVGEGT. This CDR3 spans 14 amino acids.

In its sample, this clonotype was seen a few times. V is TRBV20-1 and J is TRBJ2-7; 10 positions match TRBD1. V dropped 4 bases and J dropped 5; count of bases not matched to a gene: 5. CDR3 length equals 13 residues. Germline loops: CDR1 DFQATT, CDR2 SNEGSKA (reference sequence). CDR3 DNA: TGCAGTGCTACCCCGGGACAGGGGAACGAGCAGTACTTC. Translated: CSATPGQGNEQYF.

At least ten counts were recorded for this clonotype. The chain uses TRBV6-2 or TRBV6-3 and TRBJ2-3, with 7 bases identical to TRBD2. The V and J ends lost 2 bases and 0 bases, in that order; junction bases with no gene match: 8. The CDR3 is made up of 17 amino acids. In germline, CDR1 is MNHEY, CDR2 SVGEGT. The DNA of the CDR3 is TGTGCCAGCAGTTACACAGCGGGGCGACCTAGCACAGATACGCAGTATTTT. Translation: CASSYTAGRPSTDTQYF.

This chain joins TRBV20-1 and TRBJ1-5; D is perhaps TRBD1 (5 bases). V was shortened by 0 bases and J by 5 bases, with 14 bases between the two germline ends. The CDR3 runs to 15 residues. Per germline, CDR1 DFQATT and CDR2 SNEGSKA (reference sequence). CDR3 sequence (DNA): TGCAGTGCTAGAGATTCAGGGTACCAAGATCAGCCCCAGCATTTT. This translates into CSARDSGYQDQPQHF.

This clonotype has ten or more counts. The J gene is TRBJ2-6, the V gene TRBV19, with D perhaps assigned TRBD1 or TRBD2 (6 bases each). Germline V CDR1 and CDR2: LNHDA, SQIVND (reference sequence). V lost 5 bases, J lost 4 bases, and 12 bases lay in between. The length of the CDR3 is 15 residues. CDR3 nucleotides: TGTGCCAGTAGTTCTCGGGGGCCCGGGGCCAACGTCCTGACTTTC. Amino acid sequence: CASSSRGPGANVLTF.